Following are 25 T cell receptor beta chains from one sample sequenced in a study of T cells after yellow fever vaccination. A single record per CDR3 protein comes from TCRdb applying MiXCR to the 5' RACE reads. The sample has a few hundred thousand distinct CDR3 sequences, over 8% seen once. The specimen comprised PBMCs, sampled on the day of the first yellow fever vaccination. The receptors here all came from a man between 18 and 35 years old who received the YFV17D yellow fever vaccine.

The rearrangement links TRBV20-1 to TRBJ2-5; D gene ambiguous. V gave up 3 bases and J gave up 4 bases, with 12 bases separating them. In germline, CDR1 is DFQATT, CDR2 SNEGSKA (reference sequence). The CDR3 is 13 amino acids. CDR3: CSARDPQRETQYF. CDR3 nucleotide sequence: TGCAGTGCTAGGGATCCGCAGCGAGAGACCCAGTACTTC.

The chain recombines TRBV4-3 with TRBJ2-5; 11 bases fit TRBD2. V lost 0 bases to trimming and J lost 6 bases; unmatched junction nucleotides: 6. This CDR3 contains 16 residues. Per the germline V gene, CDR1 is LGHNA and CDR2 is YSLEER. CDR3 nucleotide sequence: TGCGCCAGCAGCCAAGATAGCGGGGGGGCCGTAAAGACCCAGTACTTC. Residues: CASSQDSGGAVKTQYF.

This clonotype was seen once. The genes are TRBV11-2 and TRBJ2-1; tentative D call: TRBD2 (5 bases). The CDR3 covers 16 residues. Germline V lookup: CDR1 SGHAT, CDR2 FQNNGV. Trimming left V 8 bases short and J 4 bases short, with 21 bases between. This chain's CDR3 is CASGPISDWTYNEQFF. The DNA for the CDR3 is TGTGCCAGCGGGCCAATTTCGGACTGGACTTACAATGAGCAGTTCTTC.

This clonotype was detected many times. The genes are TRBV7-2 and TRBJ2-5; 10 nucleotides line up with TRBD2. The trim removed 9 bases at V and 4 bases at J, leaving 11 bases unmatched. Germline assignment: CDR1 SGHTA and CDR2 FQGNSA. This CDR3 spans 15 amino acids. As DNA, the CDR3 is TGTGCCAGTGGCGGGTCTAGCGGGGGTTCAGAGACCCAGTACTTC. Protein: CASGGSSGGSETQYF.

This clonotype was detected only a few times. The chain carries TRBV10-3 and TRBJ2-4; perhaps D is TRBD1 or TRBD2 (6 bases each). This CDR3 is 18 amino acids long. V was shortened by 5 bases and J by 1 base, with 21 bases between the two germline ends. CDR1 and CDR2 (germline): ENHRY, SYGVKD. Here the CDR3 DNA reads TGTGCCATCAGTTCCTTACCCACCGGGGGCACGGCCAAAAACATTCAGTACTTC. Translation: CAISSLPTGGTAKNIQYF.

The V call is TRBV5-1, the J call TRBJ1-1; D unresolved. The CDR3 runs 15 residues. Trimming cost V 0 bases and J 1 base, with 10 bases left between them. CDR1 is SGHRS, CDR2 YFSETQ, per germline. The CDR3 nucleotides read TGCGCCAGCAGCTTGGAAGTTACGGGGAACACTGAAGCTTTCTTT. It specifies CASSLEVTGNTEAFF.

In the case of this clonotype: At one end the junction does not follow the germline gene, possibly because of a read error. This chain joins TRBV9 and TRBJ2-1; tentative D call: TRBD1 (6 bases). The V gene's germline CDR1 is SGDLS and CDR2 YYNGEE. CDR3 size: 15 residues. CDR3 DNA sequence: TGTGCCAGCAGCGTATATCAGGGGCCCTACAAGGAGCAGTTCTTC. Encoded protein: CASSVYQGPYKEQFF.

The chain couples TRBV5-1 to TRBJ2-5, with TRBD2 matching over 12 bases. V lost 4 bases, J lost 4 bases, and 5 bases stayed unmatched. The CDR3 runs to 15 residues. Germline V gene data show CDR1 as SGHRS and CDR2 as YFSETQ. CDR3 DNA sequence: TGCGCCAGCAGCAGTCCTAGCGGGGGGGGAGAGACCCAGTACTTC. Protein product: CASSSPSGGGETQYF.

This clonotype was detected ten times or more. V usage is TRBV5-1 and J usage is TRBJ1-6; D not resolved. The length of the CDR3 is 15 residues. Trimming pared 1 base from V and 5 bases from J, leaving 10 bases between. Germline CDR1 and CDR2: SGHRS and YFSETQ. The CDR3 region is CASSLSAVNNSPLHF. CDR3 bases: TGCGCCAGCAGCTTGTCGGCAGTAAATAATTCACCCCTCCACTTT.

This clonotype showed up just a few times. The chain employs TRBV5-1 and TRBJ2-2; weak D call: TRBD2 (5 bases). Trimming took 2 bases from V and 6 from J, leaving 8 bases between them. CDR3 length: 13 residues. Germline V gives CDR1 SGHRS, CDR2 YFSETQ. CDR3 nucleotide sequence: TGCGCCAGCAGCTTACCGAGGGCCGGGGAGCTGTTTTTT. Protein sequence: CASSLPRAGELFF. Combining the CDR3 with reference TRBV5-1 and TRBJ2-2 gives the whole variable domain KAGVTQTPRYLIKTRGQQVTLSCSPISGHRSVSWYQQTPGQGLQFLFEYFSETQRNKGNFPGRFSGRQFSNSRSEMNVSTLELGDSALYLCASSLPRAGELFFGEGSRLTVL.

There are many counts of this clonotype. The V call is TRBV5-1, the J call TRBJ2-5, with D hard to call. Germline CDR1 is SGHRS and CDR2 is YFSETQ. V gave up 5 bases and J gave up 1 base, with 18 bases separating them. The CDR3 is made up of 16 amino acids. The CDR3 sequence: CASRTSPNVPQETQYF. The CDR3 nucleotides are TGCGCCAGCAGAACGTCTCCCAACGTCCCCCAAGAGACCCAGTACTTC.

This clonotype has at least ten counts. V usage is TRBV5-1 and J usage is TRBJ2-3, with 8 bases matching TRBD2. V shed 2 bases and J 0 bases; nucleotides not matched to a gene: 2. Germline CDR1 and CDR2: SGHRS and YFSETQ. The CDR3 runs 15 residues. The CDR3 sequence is CASSFSGVSTDTQYF. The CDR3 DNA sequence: TGCGCCAGCAGCTTTAGCGGGGTTAGCACAGATACGCAGTATTTT. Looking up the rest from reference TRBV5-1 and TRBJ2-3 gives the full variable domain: KAGVTQTPRYLIKTRGQQVTLSCSPISGHRSVSWYQQTPGQGLQFLFEYFSETQRNKGNFPGRFSGRQFSNSRSEMNVSTLELGDSALYLCASSFSGVSTDTQYFGPGTRLTVL.

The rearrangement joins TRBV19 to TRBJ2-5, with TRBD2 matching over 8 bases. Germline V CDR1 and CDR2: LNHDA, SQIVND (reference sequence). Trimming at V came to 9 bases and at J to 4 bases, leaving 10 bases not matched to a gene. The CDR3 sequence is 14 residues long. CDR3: CASRARGVGETQYF. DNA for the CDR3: TGTGCCAGCAGGGCGCGGGGGGTTGGAGAGACCCAGTACTTC.

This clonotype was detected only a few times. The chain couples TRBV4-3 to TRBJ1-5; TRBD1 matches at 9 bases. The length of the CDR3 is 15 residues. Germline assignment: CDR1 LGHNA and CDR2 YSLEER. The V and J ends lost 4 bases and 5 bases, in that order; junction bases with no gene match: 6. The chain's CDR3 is CASSPSGQGDQPQHF. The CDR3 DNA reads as TGCGCCAGCAGCCCTTCGGGACAGGGCGATCAGCCCCAGCATTTT.

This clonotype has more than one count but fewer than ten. DNA of the CDR3: TGTGCCAGCAGTTTCTCTATTGTACCGGAGCAGTACGTC. Encoded protein: CASSFSIVPEQYV. V usage is TRBV28 and J usage is TRBJ2-7; D is unclear. Trimming took off 3 bases at V and 7 bases at J, with 13 bases between the two ends. CDR3 size: 13 residues. Germline CDR1 and CDR2: MDHEN and SYDVKM.

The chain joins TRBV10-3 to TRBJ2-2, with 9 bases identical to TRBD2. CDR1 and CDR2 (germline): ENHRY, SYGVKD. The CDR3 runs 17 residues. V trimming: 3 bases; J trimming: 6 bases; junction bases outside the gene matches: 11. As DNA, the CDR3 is TGTGCCATCAGTGACTCCCGTGGCGGGGGGGCCGCCGGGGAGCTGTTTTTT. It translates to CAISDSRGGGAAGELFF.

The DNA for the CDR3 is TGCGCCAGCAGCCAAGTATTGACGGGAATGACCTCCACTGAAGCTTTCTTT. Translating gives CASSQVLTGMTSTEAFF. The chain has TRBV4-1 and TRBJ1-1; no definite D call. V was cut by 1 base and J by 4 bases, with 19 bases left in between. The CDR3 runs 17 residues. Germline V gene data show CDR1 as MGHRA and CDR2 as YSYEKL.

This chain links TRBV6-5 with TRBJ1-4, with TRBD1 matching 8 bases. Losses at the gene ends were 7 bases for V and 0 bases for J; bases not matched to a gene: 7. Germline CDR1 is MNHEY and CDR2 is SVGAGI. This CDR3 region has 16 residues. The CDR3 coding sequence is TGTGCCAGCACTTCGACAGGGGTTACAACTAATGAAAAACTGTTTTTT. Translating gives CASTSTGVTTNEKLFF.

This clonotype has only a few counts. Here the CDR3 DNA reads TGTGCCAGCAGTCGCCCACAGGGTAGGTTGACTGAAGCTTTCTTT. Encoded protein: CASSRPQGRLTEAFF. The chain is built from TRBV6-1 and TRBJ1-1; tentative D call: TRBD1 (6 bases). The CDR3 runs to 15 residues. V was cut by 5 bases and J by 5 bases, with 18 bases left in between. CDR1 and CDR2 (germline): MNHNS, SASEGT.

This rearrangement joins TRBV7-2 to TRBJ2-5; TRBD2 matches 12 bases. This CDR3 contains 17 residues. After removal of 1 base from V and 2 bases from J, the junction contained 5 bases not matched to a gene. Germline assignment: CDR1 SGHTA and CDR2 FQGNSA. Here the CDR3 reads CASSLGGLAGLQETQYF. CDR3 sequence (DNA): TGTGCCAGCAGCTTAGGGGGACTAGCGGGCCTACAAGAGACCCAGTACTTC.

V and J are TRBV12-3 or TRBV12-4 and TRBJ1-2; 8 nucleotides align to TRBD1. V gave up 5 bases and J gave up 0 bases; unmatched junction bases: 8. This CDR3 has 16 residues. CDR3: CASSPGTGRANYGYTF. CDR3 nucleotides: TGTGCCAGCAGTCCCGGGACAGGCCGAGCTAACTATGGCTACACCTTC.

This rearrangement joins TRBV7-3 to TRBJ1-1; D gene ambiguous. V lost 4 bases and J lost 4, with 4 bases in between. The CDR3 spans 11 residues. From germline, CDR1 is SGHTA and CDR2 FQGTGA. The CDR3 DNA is TGTGCCAGCAGCTCCACCACTGAAGCTTTCTTT. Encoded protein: CASSSTTEAFF.

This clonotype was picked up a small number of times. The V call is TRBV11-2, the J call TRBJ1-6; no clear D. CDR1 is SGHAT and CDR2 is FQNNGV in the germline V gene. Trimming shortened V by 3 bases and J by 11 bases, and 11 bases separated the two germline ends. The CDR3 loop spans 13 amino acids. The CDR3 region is CASSFTNKPPLHF. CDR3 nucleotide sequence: TGTGCCAGCAGCTTTACGAACAAACCACCCCTCCACTTT.

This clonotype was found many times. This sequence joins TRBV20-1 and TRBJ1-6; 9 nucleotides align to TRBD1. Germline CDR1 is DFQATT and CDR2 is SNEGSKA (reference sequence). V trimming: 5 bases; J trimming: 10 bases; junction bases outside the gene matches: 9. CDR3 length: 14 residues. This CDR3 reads CSALDRGERSPLHF. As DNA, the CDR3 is TGCAGTGCTCTAGACAGGGGGGAGAGGTCACCCCTCCACTTT.

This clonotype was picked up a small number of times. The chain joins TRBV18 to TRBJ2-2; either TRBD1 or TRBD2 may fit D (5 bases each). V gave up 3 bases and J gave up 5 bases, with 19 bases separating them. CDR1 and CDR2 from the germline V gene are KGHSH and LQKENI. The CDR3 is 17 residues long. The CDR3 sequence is CASSPGVTEQLTGELFF. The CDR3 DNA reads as TGTGCCAGCTCACCGGGGGTCACAGAGCAATTGACCGGGGAGCTGTTTTTT.